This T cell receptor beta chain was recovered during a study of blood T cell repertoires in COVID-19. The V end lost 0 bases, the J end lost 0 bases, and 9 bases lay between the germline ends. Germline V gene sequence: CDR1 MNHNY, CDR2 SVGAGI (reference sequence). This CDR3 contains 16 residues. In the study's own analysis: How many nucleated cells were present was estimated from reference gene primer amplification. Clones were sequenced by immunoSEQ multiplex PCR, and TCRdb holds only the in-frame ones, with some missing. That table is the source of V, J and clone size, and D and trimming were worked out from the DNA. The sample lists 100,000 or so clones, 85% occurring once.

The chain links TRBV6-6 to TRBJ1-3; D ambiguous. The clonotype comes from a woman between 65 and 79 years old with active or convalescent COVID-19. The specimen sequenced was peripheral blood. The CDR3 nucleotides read TGTGCCAGCAGTTACTCGACTAGGGCCTCTGGAAACACCATATATTTT. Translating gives CASSYSTRASGNTIYF.